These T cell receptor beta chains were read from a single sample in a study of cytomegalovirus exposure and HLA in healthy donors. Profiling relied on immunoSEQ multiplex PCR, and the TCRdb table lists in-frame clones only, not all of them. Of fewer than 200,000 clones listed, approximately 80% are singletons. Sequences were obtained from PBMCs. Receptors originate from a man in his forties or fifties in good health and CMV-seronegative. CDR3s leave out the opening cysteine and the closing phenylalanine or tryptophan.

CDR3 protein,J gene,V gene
ASSVTSGGPDTQY,TRBJ2-3,TRBV6-1
ASSQDPLTGELF,TRBJ2-2,TRBV4-1
ASSYRLAGGEQF,TRBJ2-1,TRBV6-5
ASRLGQFNYGYT,TRBJ1-2,TRBV6-5
ASSARVRTRTDTQY,TRBJ2-3,TRBV25-1
ASSPGLAGDSTDTQY,TRBJ2-3,TRBV5-1
ASSPNGGAYNEQF,TRBJ2-1,TRBV7-3
ASSFMSWRVQPQETQY,TRBJ2-5,TRBV28
ASSPRTNLKEKLF,TRBJ1-4,TRBV14
SVEDDSLGYT,TRBJ1-2,TRBV29-1
ASSGETGTEAF,TRBJ1-1,TRBV6-6
ASSHFTGGVGYT,TRBJ1-2,TRBV5-5
ASSQNTQETQY,TRBJ2-5,TRBV4-2
ASSEPGDYEQY,TRBJ2-7,TRBV25-1
ASSSAGATNEKLF,TRBJ1-4,TRBV7-6
ASGAAGRTEAF,TRBJ1-1,TRBV6-6
ASPQENTGELF,TRBJ2-2,TRBV10-1
SGTQGTSTDTQY,TRBJ2-3,TRBV29-1
ASSPGTYLGRGYT,TRBJ1-2,TRBV4-1
ASSLAPREAPDEQY,NA,TRBV5-1
ASSLEVVDTQY,TRBJ2-3,TRBV5-6